The clone carrying this T cell receptor beta chain was observed a few times. The antigen remains undetermined. Sequenced material consisted of expressed TCRB transcripts (all of the isolated RNA was reverse transcribed). Only in-frame clones appear in the TCRdb table, and some are missing; sequencing was by immunoSEQ multiplex PCR. The sample holds around 710,000 clones; around 12% are singletons and the top ten take more than 0.095%. Germline V gives CDR1 MNHEY, CDR2 SVGAGI. The CDR3 is 13 residues long. Trimming cost V 0 bases and J 6 bases, with 9 bases left between them. The entry originates in a study of beta chain features in type 1 diabetes. Overall study results and limits: Across all four CD4+ subsets, people with type 1 diabetes showed modestly shorter TCRB CDR3s. The naive, central memory and Treg TCRB repertoires looked more alike in patients than they did in healthy donors. Sequencing from cDNA could over-represent high-TCR-expressing cells. When VDJ junctions were examined, type 1 diabetes patients showed fewer insertions and more deletions.

J is TRBJ2-7 and V is TRBV6-5; D unclear. Input material: naive CD4+ T cells from blood. This TCR was sampled from a young man with type 1 diabetes. The CDR3 here is CASSYSMGGEQYF. Here the CDR3 DNA reads TGTGCCAGCAGTTACTCGATGGGTGGCGAGCAGTACTTC.